The entry below gives a single T cell receptor beta chain sequence along with its context. This sample was included in a study of control samples from healthy donors and cancer patients. Sequencing was performed with immunoSEQ multiplex PCR; in TCRdb, only in-frame clones are kept and a portion is missing. The sample holds about 92,000 clones, almost 85% seen once. This CDR3 is built from 15 residues. Trimming left V 6 bases short and J 0 bases short, with 13 bases between. Germline CDR1 is SGHTA and CDR2 is FQGNSA. The sequenced sample was blood. The rearrangement uses TRBV7-2 and TRBJ2-3; D is possibly TRBD1 (5 bases). This TCR was sampled from a woman aged 60 to 75 in good health. CDR3 loop: CASSRNGQSTDTQYF. The DNA of the CDR3 is TGTGCCAGCAGTCGTAACGGACAAAGCACAGATACGCAGTATTTT.